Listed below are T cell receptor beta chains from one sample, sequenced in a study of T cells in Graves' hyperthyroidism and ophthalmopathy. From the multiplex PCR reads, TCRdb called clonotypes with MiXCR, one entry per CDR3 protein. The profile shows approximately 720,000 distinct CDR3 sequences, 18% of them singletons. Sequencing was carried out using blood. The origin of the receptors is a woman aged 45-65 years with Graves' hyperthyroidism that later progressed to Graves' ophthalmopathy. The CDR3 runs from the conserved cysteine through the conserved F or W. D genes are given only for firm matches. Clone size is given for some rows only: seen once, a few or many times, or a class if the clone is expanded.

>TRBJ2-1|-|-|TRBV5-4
TGTGCCAGCAGCTTGGCGGGGGGCGGTTTTGGGAATGAGCAGTTCTTC
CASSLAGGGFGNEQFF
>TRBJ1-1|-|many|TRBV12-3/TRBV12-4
TGTGCCAGCAGGCACGCAAGAGGACAGCCGAACACTGAAGCTTTCTTT
CASRHARGQPNTEAFF
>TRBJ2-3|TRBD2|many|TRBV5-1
TGCGCCAGCAGCTTGACTAGCGGGGGCCCCCGGGAGGGTACGCAGTATTTT
CASSLTSGGPREGTQYF
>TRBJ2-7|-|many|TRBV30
TGTGCCTGGAGCCGGACCCCCCCCTCCTACGAGCAGTACTTC
CAWSRTPPSYEQYF
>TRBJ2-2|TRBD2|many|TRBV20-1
TGCAGTGCGACGGGACTAGCGGGGTACACCGGGGAGCTGTTTTTT
CSATGLAGYTGELFF
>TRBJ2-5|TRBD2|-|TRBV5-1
TGCGCCAGCAGCTTAGGACTAGCGGAGAAGACCCAGTACTTC
CASSLGLAEKTQYF
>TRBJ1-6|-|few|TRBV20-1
TGCAGTGCTAGAGATCAGGGAGAGGCCCGCTATAATTCACCCCTCCACTTT
CSARDQGEARYNSPLHF
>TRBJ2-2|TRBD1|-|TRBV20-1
TGCAGTGCTAGAGGGCCCGGGACAGCGAACACCGGGGAGCTGTTTTTT
CSARGPGTANTGELFF
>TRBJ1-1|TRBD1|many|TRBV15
TGTGCCACCAACCTTGACAGGGGGAACACTGAAGCTTTCTTT
CATNLDRGNTEAFF
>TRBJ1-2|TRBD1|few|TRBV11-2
TGTGCCAGCAGCTTATTGGGATGGGGACAGGGGGCTTCCAACTATGGCTACACCTTC
CASSLLGWGQGASNYGYTF
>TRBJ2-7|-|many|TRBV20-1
TGCAGTGCTAGTGCGGGACAAACCTACGAGCAGTACTTC
CSASAGQTYEQYF
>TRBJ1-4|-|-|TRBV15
TGTGCCACCAGCAAAGGTGGGCAGTTCAACGAAAAACTGTTTTTT
CATSKGGQFNEKLFF
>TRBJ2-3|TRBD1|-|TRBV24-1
TGTGCCACCAGTGGCGTTCCGGGACAGGGGGCAACAGATACGCAGTATTTT
CATSGVPGQGATDTQYF
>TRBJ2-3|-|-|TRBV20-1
TGCAGTTCTATTCGGGAGCCCACAGATACGCAGTATTTT
CSSIREPTDTQYF
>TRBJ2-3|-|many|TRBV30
TGTGCCTGGAGTAGGTGGGGGACGAGAGATACGCAGTATTTT
CAWSRWGTRDTQYF
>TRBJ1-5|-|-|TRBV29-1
TGCAGCGTTGGCTTGGCAGGGCCCAATCAGCCCCAGCATTTT
CSVGLAGPNQPQHF
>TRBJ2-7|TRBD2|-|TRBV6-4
TGTGCCAGCAGTGGGGGAGGGGTAGCGGGGGGCTCTTCCCCACCCTACGAGCAGTACTTC
CASSGGGVAGGSSPPYEQYF
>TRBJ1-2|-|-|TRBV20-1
TGCAGTGCTAGTGGGTGGCAGGAGTCCGACTATGGCTACACCTTC
CSASGWQESDYGYTF
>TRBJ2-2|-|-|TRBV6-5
TGTGCCAGCAGTTATCTCAGCGGGAACACCGGGGAGCTGTTTTTT
CASSYLSGNTGELFF
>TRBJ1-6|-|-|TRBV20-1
TGCAGTGCTAGAGGTCAGGCCGAATCACCCCTCCACTTT
CSARGQAESPLHF
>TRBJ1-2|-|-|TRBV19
TGTGCCAGTAGTATTTGGGGCCAGGTCGATGGCTACACCTTC
CASSIWGQVDGYTF
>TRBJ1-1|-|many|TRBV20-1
TGCAGTGCAAAAGGAGAGTCGAACACTGAAGCTTTCTTT
CSAKGESNTEAFF
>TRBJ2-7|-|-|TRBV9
TGTGCCAGCAGCCTAGCCTCATGGACAGTTTACGAGCAGTACTTC
CASSLASWTVYEQYF
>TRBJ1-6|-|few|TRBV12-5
TGTGCTAGTGGTTTGCAGGGATACTCCTATAATTCACCCCTCCACTTT
CASGLQGYSYNSPLHF
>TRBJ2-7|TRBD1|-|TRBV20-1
TGCAGTGCTCTACCCGGGACAGGGACCTACGAGCAGTACTTC
CSALPGTGTYEQYF
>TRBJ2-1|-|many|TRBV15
TGTGCCACCAGCAGAGATAGGGCAGGTCGCTCCTACAATGAGCAGTTCTTC
CATSRDRAGRSYNEQFF
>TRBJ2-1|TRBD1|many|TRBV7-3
TGTGCCAGCAGCTCTGGACAGGGGTTTGATGAGCAGTTCTTC
CASSSGQGFDEQFF
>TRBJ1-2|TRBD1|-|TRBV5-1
TGCGCCAGCAGCCCTACAAACAGGGGGGTCAACTATGGCTACACCTTC
CASSPTNRGVNYGYTF
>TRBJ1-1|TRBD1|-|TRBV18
TGTGCCAGCTCACCAGCGACAGGGCGTATGAACACTGAAGCTTTCTTT
CASSPATGRMNTEAFF
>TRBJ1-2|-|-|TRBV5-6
TGTGCCGGCAGCTTGTATTGGTCGGATATGAACTATGGCTACACCTTC
CAGSLYWSDMNYGYTF
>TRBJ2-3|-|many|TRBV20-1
TGCAGTGCTAGAGATCTCGTCTACAGTGAAAACACAGATACGCAGTATTTT
CSARDLVYSENTDTQYF
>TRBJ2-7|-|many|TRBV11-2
TGTGCCAGCAGCTTCGACAGGATCAACGAGCAGTACTTC
CASSFDRINEQYF
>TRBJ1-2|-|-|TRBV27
TGTGCCAGCAGGAGACGTATCAGCCAGGCTGGGGGGGGAGGCTACACCTTC
CASRRRISQAGGGGYTF
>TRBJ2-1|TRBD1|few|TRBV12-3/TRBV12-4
TGTGCCAGCACTTCGGAGACAGGGGGAGTATATGAGCAGTTCTTC
CASTSETGGVYEQFF
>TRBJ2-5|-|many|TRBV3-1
TGTGCCAGCAGCCCACAGACGATGGGGCAAGAGACCCAGTACTTC
CASSPQTMGQETQYF
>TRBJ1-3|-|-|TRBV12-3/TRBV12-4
TGTGCCAGCAGTTCAGCAGGGGAGCCTGGAAACACCATATATTTT
CASSSAGEPGNTIYF
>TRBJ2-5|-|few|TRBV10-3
TGTGCCATCAGTGGCCTAGAACAAGAGACCCAGTACTTC
CAISGLEQETQYF
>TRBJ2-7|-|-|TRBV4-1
TGCGCCAGCAGCCCCCGCTTCCCCGGACAGCGCTCCTACGAGCAGTACTTC
CASSPRFPGQRSYEQYF
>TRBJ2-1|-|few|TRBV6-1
TGTGCCAGCAGTGAAGTGGGGATCTACAATGAGCAGTTCTTC
CASSEVGIYNEQFF
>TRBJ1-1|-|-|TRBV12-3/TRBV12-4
TGTGCCAGCAGTTTAGGGTTCGTGGCTGAAGCTTTCTTT
CASSLGFVAEAFF
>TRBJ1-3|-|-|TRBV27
TGTGCCAGCACCACATCACAAATCACACCGGCGTCCGCTCTAAAAGGGCGAAACACCATATATTTT
CASTTSQITPASALKGRNTIYF
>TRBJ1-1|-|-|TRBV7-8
TGCGCCAGCAGCCAAGATCCCAGGGGCTACATGAACACTGAAGCTTTCTTT
CASSQDPRGYMNTEAFF
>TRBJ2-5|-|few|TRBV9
TGTGCCAGCAGCGTAGATTTCGGCATACAAGAGACCCAGTACTTC
CASSVDFGIQETQYF
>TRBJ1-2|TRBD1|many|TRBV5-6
TGTGCCAGCAGCTTGGCCGGGACAGGTGTCTATGGCTACACCTTC
CASSLAGTGVYGYTF
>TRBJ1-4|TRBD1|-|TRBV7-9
TGTGCCAGCAGCGGCCGACAGGGGTTTAGCGAAAAACTGTTTTTT
CASSGRQGFSEKLFF
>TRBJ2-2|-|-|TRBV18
TGTGCCAGCTCAACTCCCCGGACAAAGGGGACCGGGGAGCTGTTTTTT
CASSTPRTKGTGELFF
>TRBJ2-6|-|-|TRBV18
TGTGCCAGCTCACCCTTAGGACGGGACACAATCCCTGGGGCCAACGTCCTGACTTTC
CASSPLGRDTIPGANVLTF
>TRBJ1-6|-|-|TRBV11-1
TGTGCCAGCAGCCCTAGGAACGTTTCACCCCTCCACTTT
CASSPRNVSPLHF